These 29 T cell receptor beta chains share one sample of origin, sequenced in a study of immune heterogeneity within non-small cell lung tumors. Template material comprised bulk tumor genomic DNA at 600 ng per sample. Each primary tumor yielded several biopsies, collected far apart from one another at surgery. Patients had untreated, newly diagnosed non-small cell lung cancer and underwent curative surgery. It was a multiplex PCR that amplified TCR beta CDR3, with 32 V and 13 J primers. One entry per CDR3 protein results from TCRdb running MiXCR on the multiplex PCR reads. In the table there are roughly 20,000 distinct CDR3 sequences, around 30% of which are singletons. The sequencing input was lung tumor tissue. The receptor set was obtained from a man in his forties or fifties with non-small cell lung cancer.

Points on this clonotype: A clone one base away is much larger, so this may be a read error. The chain couples TRBV11-2 to TRBJ2-3, with 10 nucleotides matching TRBD2. The CDR3 contains 15 residues. After removal of 6 bases from V and 2 bases from J, the junction contained 5 bases not matched to a gene. Germline loops: CDR1 SGHAT, CDR2 FQNNGV. The CDR3 bases are TGTGCCAGCAGTTCTAGCGGGAGCCACACAGATACGCAGTATTTT. This gives the protein CASSSSGSHTDTQYF.

A word on this clonotype: A much larger clonotype is one base distant, so this may be a read error. J is TRBJ1-5 and V is TRBV7-2; D not resolved. The germline V gene has CDR1 SGHTA and CDR2 FQGNSA. The CDR3 runs to 14 residues. V gave up 5 bases and J gave up 4 bases, with 12 bases separating them. CDR3 sequence reads: CASSIVPGNQPQHF. The CDR3 DNA follows: TGTGCCAGCAGCATTGTACCAGGTAATCAGCCCCAGCATTTT.

This clonotype counts as medium-sized. The chain joins TRBV2 to TRBJ2-7; D tentatively fits TRBD1 or TRBD2 (5 bases each). This CDR3 has 13 amino acids. V shed 8 bases and J shed 3 bases, with 14 bases lying between them. Looked up from germline, CDR1 is SNHLY and CDR2 is FYNNEI. CDR3 nucleotide sequence: TGTGCCAGCCAGGGCGTCGGGGACTACGAGCAGTACTTC. This codes for CASQGVGDYEQYF.

In its sample, this clonotype was seen many times. The chain is built from TRBV2 and TRBJ2-7; D is ambiguous. The V end was cut by 3 bases, the J end by 6 bases, with 12 bases between. The germline V gene has CDR1 SNHLY and CDR2 FYNNEI. The CDR3 is 13 residues long. The CDR3 here is CASSDWKVGEQYF. CDR3 sequence (DNA): TGTGCCAGCAGTGATTGGAAAGTCGGCGAGCAGTACTTC. Variable domain in full (rest from reference TRBV2 and TRBJ2-7): EPEVTQTPSHQVTQMGQEVILRCVPISNHLYFYWYRQILGQKVEFLVSFYNNEISEKSEIFDDQFSVERPDGSNFTLKIRSTKLEDSAMYFCASSDWKVGEQYFGPGTRLTVT.

There are many counts of this clonotype. This rearrangement joins TRBV7-3 to TRBJ2-7, with a possible D match to TRBD1 (6 bases). V was cut by 2 bases and J by 2 bases, with 13 bases left in between. Germline lookup yields CDR1 SGHTA and CDR2 FQGTGA. This CDR3 is 15 amino acids long. The CDR3: CASSLGAGATYEQYF. CDR3 bases: TGTGCCAGCAGCTTAGGGGCAGGGGCCACCTACGAGCAGTACTTC.

Note on this clonotype: A read error may explain this, as a much larger clone is one base away. This chain joins TRBV5-1 and TRBJ2-5, with 15 bases aligning to TRBD2. CDR1 and CDR2 from the germline V gene are SGHRS and YFSETQ. This CDR3 is built from 17 residues. CDR3 sequence: CASILGGTSGRRETQYF. The CDR3 DNA reads TGCGCCAGCATCTTGGGGGGGACTAGCGGGAGGAGAGAGACCCAGTACTTC.

In its sample, this clonotype ranks as medium-sized. The chain carries TRBV24-1 and TRBJ1-5, with TRBD1 identical over 7 bases. This CDR3 region has 15 residues. With 4 bases clipped from V and 0 bases from J, the junction kept 2 bases outside the gene matches. The germline V gene encodes CDR1 KGHDR and CDR2 SFDVKD. CDR3 protein: CATSENRGSNQPQHF. DNA for the CDR3: TGTGCCACCAGTGAAAACAGGGGTAGCAATCAGCCCCAGCATTTT.

The chain combines TRBV5-5 with TRBJ1-1, with a possible D match to TRBD1 (6 bases). The germline V gene has CDR1 SGHKS and CDR2 YYEKEE (reference sequence). This CDR3 comprises 13 residues. Trimming removed 2 bases from V and 6 bases from J, with 11 bases in between. The CDR3 nucleotides are TGTGCCAGCAGCTTAACAGGGAAAGCTGAAGCTTTCTTT. Translation: CASSLTGKAEAFF.

Many counts were recorded for this clonotype. The rearrangement links TRBV20-1 to TRBJ2-7; TRBD1 matches 7 bases. The length of the CDR3 is 14 residues. The V segment lost 0 bases and the J segment 3 bases; nucleotides outside the gene matches: 5. Germline CDR1 reads DFQATT; CDR2 reads SNEGSKA (reference sequence). The CDR3 is CSARDTGQSYEQYF. The CDR3, as DNA: TGCAGTGCTAGAGACACGGGACAGAGCTACGAGCAGTACTTC.

Turning to this clonotype: A read error may explain this, as a much larger clone is one base away. V is TRBV7-8 and J is TRBJ2-3, with 9 bases matching TRBD2. CDR3 length equals 15 residues. Germline CDR1 is SGHVS and CDR2 is FQNEAQ. The CDR3 sequence is CDSSWLAGYTDTQYF. CDR3 DNA: TGTGACAGCAGCTGGCTAGCGGGATACACAGATACGCAGTATTTT.

V is TRBV6-4 and J is TRBJ2-1; D not resolved. The CDR3 consists of 14 residues. V was cut by 5 bases and J by 7 bases, with 15 bases left in between. Germline-derived CDR1 and CDR2 are MRHNA and SNTAGT. The chain's CDR3 is CASSSLCIGNEQFF. Here the CDR3 DNA reads TGTGCCAGCAGTTCCCTGTGTATCGGGAATGAGCAGTTCTTC.

With respect to this clonotype: A clone one base away is much larger, so this may be a read error. The chain recombines TRBV12-3 or TRBV12-4 with TRBJ1-1, with D hard to call. V was trimmed by 0 bases and J by 10 bases, leaving 6 bases between them. This CDR3 contains 11 residues. CDR3 nucleotides: TGTGCCAGCAGTTTAGCGGTTGGAGCTTTCTTT. Its protein product is CASSLAVGAFF.

This rearrangement joins TRBV20-1 to TRBJ2-1, with TRBD2 matching over 7 bases. The CDR3 contains 15 residues. Germline loops: CDR1 DFQATT, CDR2 SNEGSKA (reference sequence). Trimming cost V 1 base and J 5 bases; bases outside gene matches: 8. The DNA for the CDR3 is TGCAGTGCTAGAGTGACTAGCCGGGGACACAATGAGCAGTTCTTC. It codes for CSARVTSRGHNEQFF.

This clonotype was picked up a small number of times. This chain links TRBV7-6 with TRBJ2-1; 9 nucleotides line up with TRBD2. CDR3 length equals 17 residues. V shed 2 bases, J shed 7 bases, and the junction held 12 bases outside the gene matches. Germline V gene sequence: CDR1 SGHVS, CDR2 FNYEAQ. CDR3 in amino acids: CASSLFFFASGKNEQFF. In DNA, the CDR3 is TGTGCCAGCAGCTTATTTTTTTTCGCTAGCGGGAAAAATGAGCAGTTCTTC.

This clonotype showed up many times. This chain joins TRBV6-1 and TRBJ2-7; possible D gene TRBD2, 6 bases. The V end was cut by 10 bases, the J end by 3 bases, with 16 bases between. Per the germline V gene, CDR1 is MNHNS and CDR2 is SASEGT. The CDR3 is 13 residues long. In DNA, the CDR3 is TGTGCCACCGCCCTGCTCGGGAGCTACGAGCAGTACTTC. Translated, it gives CATALLGSYEQYF.

The rearrangement uses TRBV7-9 and TRBJ1-1; a possible D gene is TRBD1 (6 bases). Looked up from germline, CDR1 is SEHNR and CDR2 is FQNEAQ (reference sequence). V lost 5 bases and J 0 bases, leaving 10 bases between the germline ends. This CDR3 region has 14 residues. The CDR3 region is CASSLGQMNTEAFF. DNA of the CDR3: TGTGCCAGCAGCCTCGGACAGATGAACACTGAAGCTTTCTTT. Supplemented by reference TRBV7-9 and TRBJ1-1, the full variable domain reads DTGVSQNPRHKITKRGQNVTFRCDPISEHNRLYWYRQTLGQGPEFLTYFQNEAQLEKSRLLSDRFSAERPKGSFSTLEIQRTEQGDSAMYLCASSLGQMNTEAFFGQGTRLTVV.

The chain joins TRBV11-3 to TRBJ2-2; 7 bases are a match to TRBD2. With V trimmed by 4 bases and J by 3 bases, 11 bases remained unmatched. The CDR3 is 17 amino acids. The germline CDR1 and CDR2 sequences are SGHNT and YENEEA. CDR3 protein: CASSSPLGGSDTGELFF. CDR3 DNA sequence: TGTGCCAGCAGCTCGCCCCTGGGAGGGTCGGACACCGGGGAGCTGTTTTTT.

There are many counts of this clonotype. The chain uses TRBV7-2 and TRBJ2-7; D remains unclear. The CDR3 is 14 residues long. V lost 5 bases and J lost 0, with 11 bases in between. The V gene's germline CDR1 is SGHTA and CDR2 FQGNSA. CDR3: CASSPRVHSYEQYF. The CDR3 DNA reads TGTGCCAGCAGCCCTAGGGTTCACTCCTACGAGCAGTACTTC.

The V and J genes are TRBV5-8 and TRBJ1-4, with D possibly matching TRBD1 (5 bases). Germline V CDR1 and CDR2: SGHTS, YDEGEE. The length of the CDR3 is 15 residues. The ends were cut back, 0 bases at V and 7 bases at J, with 13 bases in the middle. CDR3 DNA sequence: TGTGCCAGCAGCTTGGGGACGGGGCGGATTGAAAAACTGTTTTTT. Protein: CASSLGTGRIEKLFF.

This clonotype was recorded a few times. The rearrangement uses TRBV29-1 and TRBJ2-7, with TRBD2 matching 9 bases. CDR1 SQVTM and CDR2 ANQGSEA come from the germline V gene. The CDR3 extends over 14 amino acids. With 7 bases clipped from V and 5 bases from J, the junction kept 12 bases outside the gene matches. The CDR3 nucleotides are TGCAGCGCCCTACCCGATAGCGGGAGTAACGAGCAGTACTTC. Amino acid sequence: CSALPDSGSNEQYF.

This clonotype occurred a few times. This rearrangement joins TRBV9 to TRBJ2-3; possible D gene TRBD1, 6 bases. This CDR3 contains 14 residues. Per germline, CDR1 SGDLS and CDR2 YYNGEE. Trimming removed 0 bases from V and 4 bases from J, with 9 bases in between. The CDR3 is CASSVAGVPDTQYF. CDR3 nucleotides: TGTGCCAGCAGCGTAGCAGGGGTCCCAGATACGCAGTATTTT.

About this clonotype: A much bigger clone sits one base away, suggesting this may be a read error. The chain is built from TRBV12-3 or TRBV12-4 and TRBJ2-7, with D perhaps TRBD2 (6 bases). There are 16 residues in the CDR3. The CDR3 reads CTSSARLGTGGYEQYF. CDR3 DNA sequence: TGTACCAGCAGCGCGAGGTTGGGGACTGGGGGCTACGAGCAGTACTTC.

By share, this clonotype ranks as medium-sized. The rearrangement links TRBV12-3 or TRBV12-4 to TRBJ1-3; D ambiguous. Trimming shortened V by 3 bases and J by 2 bases, and 8 bases separated the two germline ends. This CDR3 comprises 14 residues. CDR3 DNA: TGTGCCAGCAGTTTGACGACCCCTGGAAACACCATATATTTT. Translating it yields CASSLTTPGNTIYF.

A remark on this clonotype: A much larger clone lies one base from this, so it may be a read error. The chain recombines TRBV6-2 or TRBV6-3 with TRBJ2-7; D remains ambiguous. CDR1 is MNHEY and CDR2 is SVGEGT in the germline V gene. This CDR3 spans 13 amino acids. The CDR3 spells CANSRDGRYEQYF. The CDR3 nucleotides are TGTGCCAACAGTCGTGACGGCAGGTACGAGCAGTACTTC.

This clonotype was seen only a few times. The V call is TRBV6-2 or TRBV6-3, the J call TRBJ2-7, with no clear D. Germline lookup yields CDR1 MNHEY and CDR2 SVGEGT. There are 14 residues in the CDR3. The germline V and J ends were trimmed by 0 bases and 5 bases, with 11 bases remaining between them. CDR3 residues: CASSYSTGPDEQYF. The CDR3 bases are TGTGCCAGCAGTTACTCGACGGGCCCAGACGAGCAGTACTTC.

This clonotype came up many times. The chain links TRBV28 to TRBJ2-7, with D tentatively TRBD1 (6 bases). Germline CDR1 reads MDHEN; CDR2 reads SYDVKM. The V end lost 6 bases, the J end lost 3 bases, and 15 bases lay between the germline ends. This CDR3 is 14 amino acids long. The CDR3 here is CASRERTAHYEQYF. CDR3 DNA: TGTGCCAGCAGAGAGAGGACAGCCCACTACGAGCAGTACTTC.

A remark on this clonotype: One junction end disagrees with the germline gene, perhaps due to a read error. The chain joins TRBV7-9 to TRBJ2-3, with 8 bases that match TRBD2. The CDR3 sequence is 16 residues long. The germline CDR1 and CDR2 sequences are SEHNR and FQNEAQ (reference sequence). In nucleotides, the CDR3 is TGTGCCAGCAGCAAAGTGGCGGGAGGTGGATCAGATACGCGGTATTTT. Residues: CASSKVAGGGSDTRYF.

At least ten counts were recorded for this clonotype. The chain carries TRBV12-3 or TRBV12-4 and TRBJ1-2; TRBD1 might be the D (5 bases). With 8 bases removed from V and 8 bases from J, the gap between germline ends came to 24 bases. The CDR3 spans 15 residues. The CDR3 region is CASATGDQRLQGYTF. The CDR3 bases are TGTGCCAGCGCTACAGGAGACCAGAGACTTCAGGGCTACACCTTC.

The chain employs TRBV4-1 and TRBJ1-2, with no clear D. V lost 2 bases and J 7 bases, leaving 5 bases between the germline ends. The CDR3 spans 11 residues. Germline-derived CDR1 and CDR2 are MGHRA and YSYEKL. The CDR3 coding sequence is TGCGCCAGCAGCCAACCGGGTGGCTACACCTTC. Translating it yields CASSQPGGYTF.